This T cell receptor beta chain derives from a study of blood T cell repertoires in COVID-19. The overall study: The United States, Italy and Spain supplied acute and convalescent COVID-19 samples. PBMCs, B-cell-depleted T cells, or T cells provided the cDNA or gDNA that made up the material.

Clinical history reported by participants formed the basis on which cohorts were assigned. Some clones are missing from TCRdb's copy, which holds only in-frame ones; the method was immunoSEQ multiplex PCR. The data show 400,000 to 550,000 clones, with nearly 90% seen just once and nearly 2% held by the top ten. Germline V gene sequence: CDR1 LNHDA, CDR2 SQIVND (reference sequence). Trimming took 3 bases from V and 3 from J; bases not matched to a gene: 15. The CDR3 runs 19 residues. This sequence originates from a woman aged 18-29 years with acute COVID-19. V and J are TRBV19 and TRBJ1-5, with 9 bases lining up with TRBD1. The specimen sequenced was PBMCs or T cells enriched from blood (not recorded which). The CDR3 here is CASSMVLQGAAIPNQPQHF. CDR3 in DNA: TGTGCCAGTAGTATGGTTTTACAGGGGGCGGCGATTCCCAATCAGCCCCAGCATTTT. Full variable domain (remainder filled in from reference TRBV19 and TRBJ1-5): DGGITQSPKYLFRKEGQNVTLSCEQNLNHDAMYWYRQDPGQGLRLIYYSQIVNDFQKGDIAEGYSVSREKKESFPLTVTSAQKNPTAFYLCASSMVLQGAAIPNQPQHFGDGTRLSIL.